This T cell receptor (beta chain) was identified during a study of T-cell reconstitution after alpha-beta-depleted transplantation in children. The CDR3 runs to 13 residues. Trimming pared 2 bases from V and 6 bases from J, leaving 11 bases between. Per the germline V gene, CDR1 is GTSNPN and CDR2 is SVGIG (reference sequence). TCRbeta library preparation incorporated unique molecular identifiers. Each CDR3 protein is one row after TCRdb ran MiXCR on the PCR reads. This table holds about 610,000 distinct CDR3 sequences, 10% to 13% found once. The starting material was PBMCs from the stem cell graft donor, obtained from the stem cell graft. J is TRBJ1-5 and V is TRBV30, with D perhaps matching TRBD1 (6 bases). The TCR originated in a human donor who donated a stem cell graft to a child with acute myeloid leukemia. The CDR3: CAWSFQGIQPQHF. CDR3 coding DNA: TGTGCCTGGAGTTTTCAGGGGATTCAGCCCCAGCATTTT.